A selection of T cell receptor beta chains follows, all from one sample in a study of cytotoxic CD8 clonotypes in ibrutinib-treated CLL. Assay used: immunoSEQ multiplex PCR; TCRdb lists only in-frame clones, some missing. The data hold some 11,000 clones, with around 62% observed a single time. The sample here was PBMCs, taken before ibrutinib treatment. The receptors shown here come from a human donor with chronic lymphocytic leukemia. CDR3s include the opening cysteine and the closing phenylalanine or tryptophan. Each record gives: J gene, D gene, clone size, V gene, CDR3 protein, CDR3 DNA. The D gene is left open where the match is weak. Size is stated for part of the rows, as once, few or many counts, or as a class when the clone is expanded.

j_call: TRBJ2-3; d_call: -; clone_size: -; v_call: TRBV28; cdr3_aa: CASRDGITDTQYF; cdr3_nt: TGTGCCAGCAGGGACGGAATCACAGATACGCAGTATTTT
j_call: TRBJ1-6; d_call: -; clone_size: -; v_call: TRBV6-1; cdr3_aa: CASSEALPGPYNSPLHF; cdr3_nt: TGTGCCAGCAGTGAAGCGCTCCCAGGCCCTTATAATTCACCCCTCCACTTT
j_call: TRBJ1-1; d_call: -; clone_size: -; v_call: TRBV11-2; cdr3_aa: CASSLGGKGTEAFF; cdr3_nt: TGTGCCAGCAGCTTAGGGGGGAAGGGCACTGAAGCTTTCTTT
j_call: TRBJ2-7; d_call: -; clone_size: -; v_call: TRBV29-1; cdr3_aa: CSVSQGTYEQYF; cdr3_nt: TGCAGCGTTTCCCAGGGTACCTACGAGCAGTACTTC
j_call: TRBJ2-7; d_call: -; clone_size: -; v_call: TRBV5-1; cdr3_aa: CASSLGGTQREQYF; cdr3_nt: TGCGCCAGCAGCTTGGGGGGGACACAGAGGGAGCAGTACTTC
j_call: TRBJ1-2; d_call: TRBD1; clone_size: -; v_call: TRBV6-5; cdr3_aa: CASSPSRQGADGYTF; cdr3_nt: TGTGCCAGCAGCCCCTCGCGACAGGGGGCGGATGGCTACACCTTC
j_call: TRBJ2-5; d_call: TRBD1; clone_size: -; v_call: TRBV6-5; cdr3_aa: CASSAGQGLGETQYF; cdr3_nt: TGTGCCAGCAGTGCGGGACAGGGATTAGGAGAGACCCAGTACTTC
j_call: TRBJ1-2; d_call: -; clone_size: few; v_call: TRBV5-1; cdr3_aa: CASSLTGLTNYGYTF; cdr3_nt: TGCGCCAGCAGCTTAACAGGGCTTACGAACTATGGCTACACCTTC
j_call: TRBJ2-5; d_call: TRBD2; clone_size: -; v_call: TRBV4-3; cdr3_aa: CASSQYWRSGGGGETQYF; cdr3_nt: TGCGCCAGCAGCCAATACTGGCGTAGCGGGGGGGGAGGGGAGACCCAGTACTTC
j_call: TRBJ2-3; d_call: -; clone_size: -; v_call: TRBV28; cdr3_aa: CASNGMDITSTDTQYF; cdr3_nt: TGTGCCAGCAACGGTATGGACATCACTAGCACAGATACGCAGTATTTT
j_call: TRBJ1-4; d_call: -; clone_size: -; v_call: TRBV2; cdr3_aa: CASSLDTRHEKLFF; cdr3_nt: TGTGCCAGCAGTCTCGACACCAGACATGAAAAACTGTTTTTT
j_call: TRBJ2-3; d_call: -; clone_size: -; v_call: TRBV7-9; cdr3_aa: CASRPPGSPDTQYF; cdr3_nt: TGTGCCAGCAGGCCACCAGGGAGCCCAGATACGCAGTATTTT
j_call: TRBJ2-7; d_call: TRBD2; clone_size: -; v_call: TRBV18; cdr3_aa: CASSPSTSGQYEQYF; cdr3_nt: TGTGCCAGCTCACCCTCGACTAGCGGACAATACGAGCAGTACTTC
j_call: TRBJ2-7; d_call: TRBD1; clone_size: -; v_call: TRBV7-8; cdr3_aa: CASSIAGTGEYEQYF; cdr3_nt: TGTGCCAGCAGCATCGCCGGGACAGGGGAATACGAGCAGTACTTC